This T cell receptor (beta chain) derives from a study of regulatory T cells in long-lasting Graves disease. In the study overall: Positive TSH receptor antibodies alongside over 5 years of antithyroid drugs were what marked Graves' disease as persistent. Findings and caveats of the study: Having only a small sample size may have limited accuracy. Persistent disease exhibited a predilection for TRBV28, TRBJ1-2 and TRBJ2-5. Thyroid tissue was not studied; only peripheral blood was.

Relying on iRepertoire HTBI primers and Arm-PCR of CDR3 regions, the team built TCR beta libraries. Via MiXCR, TCRdb re-called the multiplex PCR reads, giving one row per CDR3 protein. The table records hundreds of thousands of distinct CDR3 sequences, around 20% of them present only once. Only a few counts were recorded for this clonotype. Its target is not known. V dropped 5 bases and J dropped 6 bases, with 5 bases sitting between them. The CDR3 extends over 10 amino acids. Germline lookup yields CDR1 MNHEY and CDR2 SVGAGI. Specified time point: persistent/refractory GD, antithyroid drugs over 5 years with positive TRAb. PBMC-extracted RNA yielded the TCR library.

The J gene is TRBJ2-7, the V gene TRBV6-5; D unresolved. Sequencing used peripheral blood mononuclear cells (PBMCs), obtained when the disease was refractory, from a patient treated with antithyroid drugs. This TCR derives from a female donor with Graves disease. The CDR3 sequence is CASSHCEQYF. For the CDR3, the DNA is TGTGCCAGCAGTCACTGCGAGCAGTACTTC.